This T cell receptor (beta chain) was profiled in a study of CD8 T cells in Susac syndrome. There are 18 residues in the CDR3. Germline CDR1 and CDR2: MNHNS and SASEGT. The V segment lost 5 bases and the J segment 4 bases; nucleotides outside the gene matches: 14. Random hexamers were used to reverse transcribe the RNA input (about 0.5 to 1 ug). The authors amplified TCR beta CDR3 across 54 Vbeta and 13 Jbeta using immunoSEQ multiplex PCR. MiXCR, run by TCRdb on the immunoSEQ multiplex PCR reads, gives a single entry per CDR3 protein. In the table there are around 300,000 distinct CDR3 sequences, roughly 94% of which are singletons.

The TCR comes from a human donor with multiple sclerosis. The chain links TRBV6-1 to TRBJ2-6, with 7 nucleotides matching TRBD2. Source material: CD4+ T cells from PBMCs. CDR3 loop: CASSPLGGGRWGANVLTF. DNA for the CDR3: TGTGCCAGCAGTCCTCTGGGGGGGGGTAGGTGGGGGGCCAACGTCCTGACTTTC.